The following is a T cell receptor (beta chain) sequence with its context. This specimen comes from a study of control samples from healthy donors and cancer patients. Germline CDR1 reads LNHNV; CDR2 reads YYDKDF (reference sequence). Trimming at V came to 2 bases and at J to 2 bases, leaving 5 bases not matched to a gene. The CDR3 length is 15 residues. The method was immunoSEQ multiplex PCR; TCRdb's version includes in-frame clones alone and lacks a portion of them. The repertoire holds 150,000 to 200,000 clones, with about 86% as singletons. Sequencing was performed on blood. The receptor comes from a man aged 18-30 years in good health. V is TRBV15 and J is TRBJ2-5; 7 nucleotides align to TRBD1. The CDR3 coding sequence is TGTGCCACCAGCAGACCTGGGACAGCTCAAGAGACCCAGTACTTC. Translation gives CATSRPGTAQETQYF.